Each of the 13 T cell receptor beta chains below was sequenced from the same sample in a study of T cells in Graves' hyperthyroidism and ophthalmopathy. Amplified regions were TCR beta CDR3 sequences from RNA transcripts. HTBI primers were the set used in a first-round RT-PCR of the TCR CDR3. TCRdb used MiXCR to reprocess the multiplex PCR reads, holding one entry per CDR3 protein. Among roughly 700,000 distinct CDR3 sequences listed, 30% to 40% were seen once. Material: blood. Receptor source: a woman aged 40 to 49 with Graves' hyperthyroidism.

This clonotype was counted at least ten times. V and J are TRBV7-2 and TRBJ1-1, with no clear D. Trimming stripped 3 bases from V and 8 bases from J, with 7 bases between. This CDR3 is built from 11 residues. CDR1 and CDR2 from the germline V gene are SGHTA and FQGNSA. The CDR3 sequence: CASSFRAEAFF. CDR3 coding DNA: TGTGCCAGCAGCTTTAGGGCCGAAGCTTTCTTT.

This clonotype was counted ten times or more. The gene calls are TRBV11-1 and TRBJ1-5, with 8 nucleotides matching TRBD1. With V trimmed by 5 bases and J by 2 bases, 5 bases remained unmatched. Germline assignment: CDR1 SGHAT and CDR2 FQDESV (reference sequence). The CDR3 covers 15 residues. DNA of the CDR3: TGTGCCAGCAGCCCGGGGACAGGTTGCAATCAGCCCCAGCATTTT. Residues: CASSPGTGCNQPQHF.

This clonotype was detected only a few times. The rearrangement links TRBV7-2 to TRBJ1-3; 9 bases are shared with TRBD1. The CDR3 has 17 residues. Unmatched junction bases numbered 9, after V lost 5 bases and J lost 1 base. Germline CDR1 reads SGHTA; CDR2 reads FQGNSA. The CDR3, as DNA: TGTGCCAGCAGCGCCGGGACAGGGATACAATCTGGAAACACCATATATTTT. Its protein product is CASSAGTGIQSGNTIYF.

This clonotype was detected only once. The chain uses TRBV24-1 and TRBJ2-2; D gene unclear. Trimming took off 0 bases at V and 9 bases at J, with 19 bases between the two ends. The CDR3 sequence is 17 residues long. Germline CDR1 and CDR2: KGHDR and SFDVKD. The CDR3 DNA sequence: TGTGCCACCAGTGATTTGCAAAAGGAGATGGGTCTCCGGGAGCTGTTTTTT. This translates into CATSDLQKEMGLRELFF.

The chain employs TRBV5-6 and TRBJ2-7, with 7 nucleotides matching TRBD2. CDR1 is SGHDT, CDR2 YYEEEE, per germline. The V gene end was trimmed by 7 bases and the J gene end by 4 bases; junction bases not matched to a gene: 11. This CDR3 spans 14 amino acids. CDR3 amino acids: CASSTGGGLYEQYF. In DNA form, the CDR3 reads TGTGCCAGCTCCACCGGGGGAGGGTTGTACGAGCAGTACTTC.

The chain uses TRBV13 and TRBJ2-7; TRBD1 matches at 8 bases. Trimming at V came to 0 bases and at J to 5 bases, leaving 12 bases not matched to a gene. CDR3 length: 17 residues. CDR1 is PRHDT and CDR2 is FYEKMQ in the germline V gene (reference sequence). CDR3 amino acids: CASSLGLSGRGRNEQYF. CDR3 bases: TGTGCCAGCAGCTTAGGCCTGTCGGGCAGGGGGCGCAACGAGCAGTACTTC.

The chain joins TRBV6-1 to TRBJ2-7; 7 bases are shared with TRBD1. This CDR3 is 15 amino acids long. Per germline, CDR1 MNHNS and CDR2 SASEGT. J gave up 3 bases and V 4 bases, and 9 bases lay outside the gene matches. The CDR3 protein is CASSGSWTGGYEQYF. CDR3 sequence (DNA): TGTGCCAGCAGTGGCTCTTGGACAGGAGGCTACGAGCAGTACTTC.

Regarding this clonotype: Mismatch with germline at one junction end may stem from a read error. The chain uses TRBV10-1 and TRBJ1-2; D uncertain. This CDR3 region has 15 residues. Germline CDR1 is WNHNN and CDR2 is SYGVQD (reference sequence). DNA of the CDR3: TGCGCCAGCAGTGAGGGCCCGGAGGAGTTCCATGGCTACGCCTTC. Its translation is CASSEGPEEFHGYAF.

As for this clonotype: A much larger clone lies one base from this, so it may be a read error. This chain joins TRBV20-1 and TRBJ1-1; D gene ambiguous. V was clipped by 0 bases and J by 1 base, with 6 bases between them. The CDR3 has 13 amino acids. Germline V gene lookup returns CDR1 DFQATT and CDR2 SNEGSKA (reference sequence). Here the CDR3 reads CSARDRRNTEAFF. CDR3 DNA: TGCAGTGCTAGAGATCGGAGGAACACTGAAGCTTTCTTT.

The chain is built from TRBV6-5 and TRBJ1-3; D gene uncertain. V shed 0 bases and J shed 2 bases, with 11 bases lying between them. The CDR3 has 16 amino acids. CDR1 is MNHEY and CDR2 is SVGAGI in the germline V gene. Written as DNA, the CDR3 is TGTGCCAGCAGTTACTCGCGGCCAGAGACTGGAAACACCATATATTTT. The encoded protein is CASSYSRPETGNTIYF.

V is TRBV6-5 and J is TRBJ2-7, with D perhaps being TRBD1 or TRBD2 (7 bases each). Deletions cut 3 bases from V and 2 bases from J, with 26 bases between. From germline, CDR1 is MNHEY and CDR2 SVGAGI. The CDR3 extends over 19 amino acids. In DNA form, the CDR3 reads TGTGCCAGCAGTTATCAGGGAGGGAGGGGGCACCTTTTACCCTACGAGCAGTACTTC. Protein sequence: CASSYQGGRGHLLPYEQYF.

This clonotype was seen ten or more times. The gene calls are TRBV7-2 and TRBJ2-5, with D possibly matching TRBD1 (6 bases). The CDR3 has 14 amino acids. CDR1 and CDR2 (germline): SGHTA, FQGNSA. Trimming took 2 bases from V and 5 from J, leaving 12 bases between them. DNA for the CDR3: TGTGCCAGCAGCTTAACAAGGACAGACGAGACCCAGTACTTC. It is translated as CASSLTRTDETQYF.

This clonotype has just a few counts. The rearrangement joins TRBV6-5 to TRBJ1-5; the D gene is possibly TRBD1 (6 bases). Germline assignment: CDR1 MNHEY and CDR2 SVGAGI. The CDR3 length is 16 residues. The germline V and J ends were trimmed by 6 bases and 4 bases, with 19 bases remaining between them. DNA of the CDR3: TGTGCCAGCAGGAGCCGCAGGGGATTTGAGAATCAGCCCCAGCATTTT. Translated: CASRSRRGFENQPQHF.